This T cell receptor beta chain is from a study of blood T cell repertoires in COVID-19. Study context: Samples of COVID-19 (acute and convalescent) were obtained from the United States, Italy and Spain.

Only in-frame clones appear in the TCRdb table, and some are missing; sequencing was by immunoSEQ multiplex PCR. The table shows some 220,000 clones, with around 81% occurring only once. Per the germline V gene, CDR1 is SNHLY and CDR2 is FYNNEI. This CDR3 contains 16 residues. V lost 2 bases to trimming and J lost 0 bases, with 8 bases between them. Sequencing input: peripheral blood. The sequence came from an older woman with acute or convalescent COVID-19. V gene TRBV2 combines with J gene TRBJ2-6; possible D gene TRBD2, 5 bases. DNA for the CDR3: TGTGCCAGCAGTGAAAGAAGCGGCTCTGGGGCCAACGTCCTGACTTTC. Amino acids: CASSERSGSGANVLTF.